The rows below give T cell receptor beta chains drawn from one sample of a study of regulatory T cells in long-lasting Graves disease. TCRdb re-derived calls from the multiplex PCR reads in MiXCR, one entry per CDR3 protein. The sample gives over 300,000 distinct CDR3 sequences, around 20% of which show up once; approximately 31% is in the top ten. The source was peripheral blood mononuclear cells (PBMCs), collected when the disease was refractory, from a patient treated with antithyroid drugs. All receptors come from a female donor with Graves disease. Both conserved end residues are part of each CDR3. A D gene is named only where the DNA matches it firmly. Only part of the rows carry a size: once, few, many, or a class if the clone is expanded.

D gene	V gene	clone size	CDR3 length	J gene	CDR3 protein	CDR3 DNA
TRBD2	TRBV30	.	16	TRBJ2-7	CAWSVPTSGRIYEQYF	TGTGCCTGGAGTGTACCGACTAGCGGGAGGATTTACGAGCAGTACTTC
.	TRBV28	many	14	TRBJ2-2	CASSSNANTGELFF	TGTGCCAGCAGTTCTAACGCGAACACCGGGGAGCTGTTTTTT
.	TRBV4-1	.	15	TRBJ1-5	CASSQTLLTNQPQHF	TGCGCCAGCAGCCAAACTTTACTCACAAATCAGCCCCAGCATTTT
TRBD1	TRBV12-3/TRBV12-4	.	17	TRBJ1-2	CASSSGTGPYRVYGYTF	TGTGCCAGCAGTTCCGGGACAGGGCCGTACCGGGTCTATGGCTACACCTTC
.	TRBV5-1	many	15	TRBJ1-1	CASSLLGQGNTEAFF	TGCGCCAGCAGCTTACTGGGGCAGGGCAACACTGAAGCTTTCTTT
TRBD1	TRBV28	.	15	TRBJ1-3	CASSTGQGISDTIYF	TGTGCCAGCAGCACGGGACAGGGAATATCGGACACCATATATTTT
.	TRBV7-9	.	15	TRBJ1-1	CASSLASRGNTEAFF	TGTGCCAGCAGCTTAGCCTCCAGGGGGAACACTGAAGCTTTCTTT
TRBD1	TRBV20-1	.	15	TRBJ2-7	CSAQGQGAASYEQYF	TGCAGTGCGCAGGGACAGGGGGCCGCGTCCTACGAGCAGTACTTC
.	TRBV5-6	.	15	TRBJ1-2	CASSPVAGGVYGYTF	TGTGCCAGCAGCCCCGTTGCCGGAGGGGTCTATGGCTACACCTTC
TRBD2	TRBV20-1	.	16	TRBJ2-7	CSASSPGLAFPYEQYF	TGCAGTGCTAGTTCTCCGGGACTAGCGTTTCCCTACGAGCAGTACTTC
TRBD1	TRBV11-2	many	15	TRBJ1-1	CASSLMTGRNTEAFF	TGTGCCAGCAGCTTGATGACAGGGCGGAACACTGAAGCTTTCTTT
.	TRBV10-3	few	13	TRBJ1-1	CAISPQDNTEAFF	TGTGCCATCAGTCCACAGGACAACACTGAAGCTTTCTTT
.	TRBV19	.	16	TRBJ1-5	CASTMGVPNSNQPQHF	TGTGCCAGTACCATGGGAGTCCCTAATAGCAATCAGCCCCAGCATTTT
.	TRBV2	.	11	TRBJ1-1	CASGAGAGAFF	TGTGCCAGCGGGGCGGGGGCGGGGGCTTTCTTT
TRBD1	TRBV5-1	many	15	TRBJ1-2	CASSSRDRGRSGYTF	TGCGCCAGCAGCTCCCGGGACAGGGGTCGGTCTGGCTACACCTTC
.	TRBV12-3/TRBV12-4	many	14	TRBJ2-7	CASSLRRRADEQYF	TGTGCCAGCAGTTTAAGGCGGAGGGCGGACGAGCAGTACTTC
.	TRBV7-2	.	16	TRBJ2-1	CASSWGSLRPYNEQFF	TGTGCCAGCAGCTGGGGATCCCTCCGCCCCTACAATGAGCAGTTCTTC
TRBD1	TRBV11-2	many	14	TRBJ1-1	CASSPTGVNTEAFF	TGTGCCAGCAGCCCGACAGGGGTTAACACTGAAGCTTTCTTT
TRBD1	TRBV30	.	12	TRBJ2-1	CAWGFSGTGAFF	TGTGCCTGGGGTTTCTCGGGGACAGGGGCGTTCTTC
.	TRBV10-3	.	15	TRBJ2-1	CAISRQQSSYNEQFF	TGTGCCATCAGTCGGCAGCAAAGCTCCTACAATGAGCAGTTCTTC
.	TRBV11-2	few	12	TRBJ1-1	CASSLAGGVAFF	TGTGCCAGCAGCTTAGCGGGTGGGGTAGCCTTCTTT
.	TRBV6-1	many	16	TRBJ2-7	CASTPRGRYGEYEQYF	TGTGCCAGCACCCCCCGGGGTAGGTACGGGGAGTACGAGCAGTACTTC
.	TRBV5-1	few	13	TRBJ1-5	CASSLQGFQPQHF	TGCGCCAGCAGCTTGCAGGGGTTTCAGCCCCAGCATTTT
TRBD1	TRBV7-2	few	13	TRBJ1-2	CASSTRDRNGYTF	TGTGCCAGCAGCACCCGGGACAGGAACGGCTACACCTTC
.	TRBV19	few	15	TRBJ2-7	CASSIGAGASYEQYF	TGTGCCAGTAGTATAGGGGCAGGAGCTTCCTACGAGCAGTACTTC
.	TRBV9	few	16	TRBJ1-5	CASSVGGGGRNQPQHF	TGTGCCAGCAGCGTAGGAGGGGGTGGGCGCAATCAGCCCCAGCATTTT
.	TRBV12-3/TRBV12-4	.	12	TRBJ2-7	CASSLGQLDQYF	TGTGCCAGCAGTTTAGGGCAGCTAGACCAGTACTTC
.	TRBV28	few	16	TRBJ2-2	CASTERVVFSTGELFF	TGTGCCAGCACCGAAAGGGTAGTATTTTCCACCGGGGAGCTGTTTTTT
.	TRBV12-3/TRBV12-4	many	17	TRBJ1-3	CASSLGPLIGSGNTIYF	TGTGCCAGCAGTTTAGGTCCCCTAATCGGCTCTGGAAACACCATATATTTT
.	TRBV27	few	16	TRBJ1-6	CASSLSGGFNNSPLHF	TGTGCCAGCAGTTTAAGTGGGGGGTTCAATAATTCACCCCTCCACTTT
TRBD1	TRBV7-9	.	16	TRBJ2-1	CASSPQGTLSYNEQFF	TGTGCCAGCAGCCCACAGGGGACCCTCTCCTACAATGAGCAGTTCTTC
TRBD1	TRBV11-3	many	15	TRBJ2-7	CASSLGVQGGYEQYF	TGTGCCAGCAGCTTAGGGGTACAGGGGGGCTACGAGCAGTACTTC
.	TRBV7-8	many	17	TRBJ2-7	CASSLDLGDWGHYEQYF	TGTGCCAGCAGCTTAGATTTGGGGGACTGGGGGCACTACGAGCAGTACTTC
TRBD1	TRBV6-1	.	14	TRBJ1-2	CASRLPGQSRGYTF	TGTGCCAGCAGATTACCGGGACAGAGTAGGGGCTACACCTTC
TRBD2	TRBV7-8	many	17	TRBJ2-7	CASSNDRRLAGHDEQYF	TGTGCCAGCAGCAACGACCGAAGACTAGCGGGGCACGACGAGCAGTACTTC
.	TRBV15	many	14	TRBJ1-5	CATSRSTIYQPQHF	TGTGCCACCAGCAGATCGACAATCTATCAGCCCCAGCATTTT
TRBD1	TRBV5-5	.	17	TRBJ1-6	CASSKGTGNAVLSPLHF	TGTGCCAGCAGCAAAGGGACAGGGAACGCCGTTTTGTCACCCCTCCACTTT
TRBD2	TRBV28	few	16	TRBJ2-3	CASSSPGGSSTDTQYF	TGTGCCAGCAGTTCCCCGGGGGGTTCTAGCACAGATACGCAGTATTTT
.	TRBV6-1	few	14	TRBJ2-7	CASSNRESSRRQYF	TGTGCCAGCAGTAACCGGGAATCTAGCCGACGGCAGTACTTC
.	TRBV3-1	many	15	TRBJ1-3	CASSSRGGDGNTIYF	TGTGCCAGCAGTTCGAGGGGGGGCGATGGAAACACCATATATTTT
TRBD2	TRBV14	.	15	TRBJ2-7	CASSIRLAGFYEQYF	TGTGCCAGCAGCATCCGACTAGCGGGGTTTTACGAGCAGTACTTC
.	TRBV4-1	.	13	TRBJ2-5	CASSPAQQETQYF	TGCGCCAGCAGCCCCGCTCAGCAAGAGACCCAGTACTTC
.	TRBV27	many	17	TRBJ1-6	CASRPAVWRAGLSPLHF	TGTGCCAGCCGCCCAGCGGTTTGGAGAGCCGGACTTTCACCCCTCCACTTT
.	TRBV11-2	many	14	TRBJ1-5	CASSSGIRNQPQHF	TGTGCCAGCTCCTCGGGAATTCGCAATCAGCCCCAGCATTTT
.	TRBV15	.	14	TRBJ2-7	CATSRERLRHEQYF	TGTGCCACCAGCAGAGAGAGACTCCGCCACGAGCAGTACTTC
.	TRBV18	few	13	TRBJ1-2	CASSPGGAYGYTF	TGTGCCAGCTCACCAGGGGGGGCCTATGGCTACACCTTC
.	TRBV5-4	.	15	TRBJ2-7	CASSPSSGLVYEQYF	TGTGCCAGCAGCCCATCGAGCGGGTTGGTTTACGAGCAGTACTTC
TRBD1	TRBV5-1	few	13	TRBJ1-1	CATAQGVNTEAFF	TGCGCCACCGCTCAGGGGGTGAACACTGAAGCTTTCTTT
.	TRBV3-1	many	14	TRBJ1-6	CASSRPAYNSPLHF	TGTGCCAGCAGCCGTCCAGCCTATAATTCACCCCTCCACTTT
.	TRBV5-1	many	15	TRBJ1-2	CASSLRQDHIYGYTF	TGCGCCAGCAGCTTGAGACAGGATCACATATATGGCTACACCTTC